The 12 T cell receptor beta chains listed next were all sequenced from one sample in a study of beta chain features in type 1 diabetes. The isolated RNA, all of it, was reverse transcribed, so expressed TCRB transcripts were what got sequenced. Assay used: immunoSEQ multiplex PCR; TCRdb lists only in-frame clones, some missing. The repertoire has under 550,000 clones, roughly 10% of them found once; the top ten carry over 0.035%. Material for sequencing was naive CD4+ T cells from blood. Receptors were obtained from a woman between 18 and 29 years old in good health.

The chain joins TRBV5-4 to TRBJ2-7, with 8 nucleotides matching TRBD2. The germline gives CDR1 SGHNT, CDR2 YYREEE (reference sequence). Losses at the gene ends were 4 bases for V and 6 bases for J; bases not matched to a gene: 9. The CDR3 is 14 residues long. This CDR3 reads CASSQTGTRSEQYV. Written as DNA, the CDR3 is TGTGCCAGCAGCCAAACCGGGACTAGATCCGAGCAGTACGTC.

This clone came up a few times. This chain joins TRBV18 and TRBJ2-1; 9 bases align to TRBD1. CDR3 length: 15 amino acids. The germline gives CDR1 KGHSH, CDR2 LQKENI. V trimming: 2 bases; J trimming: 6 bases; junction bases outside the gene matches: 5. CDR3 region: CASSPRTGEINEQFF. Written as DNA, the CDR3 is TGTGCCAGCTCACCAAGGACAGGGGAAATCAATGAGCAGTTCTTC.

The CDR3 DNA reads TGTGCCAGCGGAGGTCGGGGCAAAAATGGCTACACCTTC. Protein sequence: CASGGRGKNGYTF. V usage is TRBV7-9 and J usage is TRBJ1-2; D is possibly TRBD1 (5 bases). This CDR3 has 13 residues. Germline V gene sequence: CDR1 SEHNR, CDR2 FQNEAQ (reference sequence). Trimming took off 8 bases at V and 6 bases at J, with 16 bases between the two ends. Based on the CDR3 plus reference TRBV7-9 and TRBJ1-2, the full variable domain is DTGVSQNPRHKITKRGQNVTFRCDPISEHNRLYWYRQTLGQGPEFLTYFQNEAQLEKSRLLSDRFSAERPKGSFSTLEIQRTEQGDSAMYLCASGGRGKNGYTFGSGTRLTVV.

This chain joins TRBV5-1 and TRBJ2-2; D is unresolved. The germline V gene encodes CDR1 SGHRS and CDR2 YFSETQ. The V gene lost 0 bases and the J gene lost 0 bases, with 9 bases spanning the gap. This CDR3 comprises 16 residues. The CDR3 is CASSLESGANTGELFF. The CDR3 region has the DNA TGCGCCAGCAGCTTGGAATCTGGGGCGAACACCGGGGAGCTGTTTTTT.

The count of this clone is one. The chain carries TRBV7-6 and TRBJ1-2; D ambiguous. V lost 2 bases, J lost 4 bases, and 8 bases lay in between. This CDR3 contains 13 residues. The germline V gene has CDR1 SGHVS and CDR2 FNYEAQ. Written as DNA, the CDR3 is TGTGCCAGCAGCTTAAGCCATTCCTATGGCTACACCTTC. Amino acid sequence: CASSLSHSYGYTF. The full variable domain, with the rest looked up from reference TRBV7-6 and TRBJ1-2, is GAGVSQSPRYKVTKRGQDVALRCDPISGHVSLYWYRQALGQGPEFLTYFNYEAQQDKSGLPNDRFSAERPEGSISTLTIQRTEQRDSAMYRCASSLSHSYGYTFGSGTRLTVV.

The CDR3 spells CASSQRSNTDTQYF. The CDR3 nucleotides read TGTGCCAGCAGTCAGAGAAGTAACACAGATACGCAGTATTTT. This chain uses TRBV7-2 with TRBJ2-3; D unclear. The CDR3 has 14 amino acids. V lost 6 bases and J lost 2, with 12 bases in between. From germline, CDR1 is SGHTA and CDR2 FQGNSA.

This clone has a handful of counts. V usage is TRBV28 and J usage is TRBJ2-5; 9 bases agree with TRBD1. The CDR3 has 14 residues. The V segment lost 5 bases and the J segment 4 bases; nucleotides outside the gene matches: 5. CDR1 and CDR2 from the germline V gene are MDHEN and SYDVKM. CDR3 protein: CASSPGQGLETQYF. In DNA, the CDR3 is TGTGCCAGCAGTCCTGGACAGGGGCTAGAGACCCAGTACTTC.

This clone has more than one count but fewer than ten. V gene TRBV10-2 combines with J gene TRBJ2-3; 11 positions match TRBD2. The CDR3 spans 14 residues. The J segment lost 6 bases and the V segment lost 5 bases, leaving 4 bases of the junction unmatched. The germline V gene has CDR1 WSHSY and CDR2 SAAADI. CDR3 loop: CASSFASGGDTQYF. The CDR3 nucleotides read TGCGCCAGCAGTTTTGCTAGCGGGGGGGATACGCAGTATTTT.

The V gene is TRBV11-3, the J gene TRBJ2-6; the match to TRBD1 covers 7 bases. V lost 1 base and J lost 2; bases outside the gene matches: 2. Germline V gene data show CDR1 as SGHNT and CDR2 as YENEEA. The CDR3 extends over 16 amino acids. CDR3 protein: CASSLGQGAGANVLTF. The CDR3 bases are TGTGCCAGCAGCTTAGGCCAGGGGGCTGGGGCCAACGTCCTGACTTTC. The full variable domain, rest sourced from reference TRBV11-3 and TRBJ2-6, is EAGVVQSPRYKIIEKKQPVAFWCNPISGHNTLYWYLQNLGQGPELLIRYENEEAVDDSQLPKDRFSAERLKGVDSTLKIQPAELGDSAVYLCASSLGQGAGANVLTFGAGSRLTVL.

The chain is built from TRBV29-1 and TRBJ2-5; D perhaps matches TRBD2 (6 bases). V gave up 3 bases and J gave up 4 bases, with 21 bases separating them. CDR3 size: 16 residues. The germline V gene has CDR1 SQVTM and CDR2 ANQGSEA. The chain's CDR3 is CSVDPAKTPGGETQYF. CDR3 nucleotide sequence: TGCAGCGTTGACCCCGCGAAGACCCCCGGGGGAGAGACCCAGTACTTC.

J is TRBJ1-2 and V is TRBV4-2, with 10 bases aligning to TRBD1. V was pared by 1 base and J by 3 bases, with 8 bases of the junction left unmatched. Germline CDR1 LGHNA, CDR2 YNFKEQ. This CDR3 region has 17 residues. CDR3 bases: TGTGCCAGCAGCCAAGTTGGGGGACAGGGGTCGGACTATGGCTACACCTTC. Amino acids: CASSQVGGQGSDYGYTF.

This clone appeared a few times. The chain combines TRBV6-6 with TRBJ2-2; 8 bases agree with TRBD1. This CDR3 spans 16 amino acids. With 6 bases clipped from V and 0 bases from J, the junction kept 6 bases outside the gene matches. In germline, CDR1 is MNHNY, CDR2 SVGAGI (reference sequence). The CDR3 region has the DNA TGTGCCAGCAGCCTGGACAGGGCTGCGAACACCGGGGAGCTGTTTTTT. It is translated as CASSLDRAANTGELFF.